The 30 T cell receptor beta chains in this list originate from one sample, sequenced in a study of CD8 T cells in ankylosing spondylitis. Findings and limits, study-wide: For ankylosing spondylitis blood, a TCR beta motif of about eight highly homologous variants appeared characteristic.

No antigen is known for these receptors. TCRdb reanalysed the 5' RACE reads using MiXCR and keeps one entry per CDR3 protein. Of 700,000 to 1,000,000 distinct CDR3 sequences listed, about 11% are singletons. Sequencing was carried out using blood, either unsorted or a sorted T cell fraction (not recorded which). These receptor sequences come from a male donor with ankylosing spondylitis.

This clonotype was detected ten times or more. V gene TRBV29-1 combines with J gene TRBJ2-3; 11 bases line up with TRBD2. The germline V gene encodes CDR1 SQVTM and CDR2 ANQGSEA. The CDR3 contains 14 residues. J lost 1 base, V lost 8 bases, and 5 bases had no gene match. The CDR3 spells CSNSGGEGTDTQYF. The DNA of the CDR3 is TGCAGCAATAGCGGGGGGGAAGGCACAGATACGCAGTATTTT.

CDR3 bases: TGCAGTCAAGACCCCGGGCCCCACACAGATACGCAGTATTTT. As protein: CSQDPGPHTDTQYF. The V call is TRBV20-1, the J call TRBJ2-3, with D hard to call. This CDR3 is 14 amino acids long. V was pared by 8 bases and J by 2 bases, with 17 bases between. From germline, CDR1 is DFQATT and CDR2 SNEGSKA (reference sequence).

This clonotype was seen ten or more times. The chain combines TRBV20-1 with TRBJ2-7; no clear D gene. The V gene's germline CDR1 is DFQATT and CDR2 SNEGSKA (reference sequence). The CDR3 loop spans 11 amino acids. Trimming stripped 3 bases from V and 7 bases from J, with 10 bases between. CDR3 residues: CSARPYGEQYF. In DNA, the CDR3 is TGCAGTGCTAGGCCCTACGGGGAGCAGTACTTC.

Comment on this clonotype: A much larger clone lies a single base off, so this may be a read error. V gene TRBV5-6 combines with J gene TRBJ2-6; D is undetermined. CDR3 size: 13 residues. V shed 6 bases and J shed 0 bases, with 4 bases lying between them. Looked up from germline, CDR1 is SGHDT and CDR2 is YYEEEE. CDR3 in DNA: TGTGCCAGCAAACCCTCTGGGGCCAACGTCCTGACTTTC. Translated, it gives CASKPSGANVLTF.

Only a few counts were recorded for this clonotype. J is TRBJ1-3 and V is TRBV6-1; D unresolved. This CDR3 comprises 14 residues. The germline V and J ends were trimmed by 5 bases and 8 bases, with 16 bases remaining between them. Germline values: CDR1 MNHNS, CDR2 SASEGT. CDR3 in DNA: TGTGCCAGCAGTACGGCCCTTCATCTGGACACCATATATTTT. It translates to CASSTALHLDTIYF.

This chain joins TRBV5-1 and TRBJ2-2, with 7 bases fitting TRBD1. Germline CDR1 and CDR2: SGHRS and YFSETQ. V shed 3 bases and J 6 bases; nucleotides not matched to a gene: 8. This CDR3 has 15 amino acids. Here the CDR3 reads CASSYGQEDAGELFF. The CDR3, as DNA: TGCGCCAGCAGCTATGGACAGGAGGATGCCGGGGAGCTGTTTTTT.

The J gene is TRBJ1-5, the V gene TRBV30; possibly TRBD1 for D (5 bases). With 3 bases removed from V and 0 bases from J, the gap between germline ends came to 9 bases. CDR1 is GTSNPN and CDR2 is SVGIG in the germline V gene (reference sequence). The CDR3 is 14 residues long. CDR3 nucleotides: TGTGCCTGGAGCTTGACAGCTAGCAATCAGCCCCAGCATTTT. Translated, it gives CAWSLTASNQPQHF.

This clonotype occurred many times. The CDR3 loop reads CSVGSNQPQHF. The CDR3, as DNA: TGCAGCGTTGGCAGCAATCAGCCCCAGCATTTT. V is TRBV29-1 and J is TRBJ1-5, with D unclear. This CDR3 contains 11 residues. V dropped 4 bases and J dropped 1 base, with 2 bases sitting between them. Germline V CDR1 and CDR2: SQVTM, ANQGSEA.

This clonotype has at least ten counts. The rearrangement links TRBV5-1 to TRBJ1-5; TRBD1 matches at 7 bases. Germline V gene sequence: CDR1 SGHRS, CDR2 YFSETQ. With V trimmed by 3 bases and J by 2 bases, 2 bases remained unmatched. The CDR3 is 14 amino acids. The CDR3 nucleotides are TGCGCCAGCAGCTCTGGACAGGGCAATCAGCCCCAGCATTTT. It translates to CASSSGQGNQPQHF.

The V and J genes are TRBV5-1 and TRBJ2-3; 10 nucleotides line up with TRBD2. Trimming removed 1 base from V and 6 bases from J; junction bases left unmatched: 5. Germline values: CDR1 SGHRS, CDR2 YFSETQ. The CDR3 consists of 15 residues. DNA of the CDR3: TGCGCCAGCAGCTTGCCTAGCGGGGGCGGGGATACGCAGTATTTT. The encoded protein is CASSLPSGGGDTQYF.

This clonotype was detected ten times or more. The chain employs TRBV24-1 and TRBJ2-1; 8 bases fit TRBD1. The CDR3 is 15 residues long. The V and J ends lost 4 bases and 5 bases, in that order; junction bases with no gene match: 6. Germline CDR1 KGHDR, CDR2 SFDVKD. CDR3 DNA sequence: TGTGCCACCAGTGACCATGACAGGGGCCACAATGAGCAGTTCTTC. The encoded protein is CATSDHDRGHNEQFF.

V and J are TRBV7-9 and TRBJ2-1; D ambiguous. V was trimmed by 5 bases and J by 3 bases, leaving 14 bases between them. The CDR3 length is 15 residues. Per the germline V gene, CDR1 is SEHNR and CDR2 is FQNEAQ (reference sequence). The CDR3 reads CASSRGLLRYNEQFF. The CDR3 DNA is TGTGCCAGCAGCCGTGGGCTATTACGCTACAATGAGCAGTTCTTC.

J is TRBJ2-3 and V is TRBV20-1; 7 bases align to TRBD1. The V gene's germline CDR1 is DFQATT and CDR2 SNEGSKA (reference sequence). The V segment lost 0 bases and the J segment 2 bases; nucleotides outside the gene matches: 5. CDR3 length: 15 amino acids. CDR3 loop: CSARDLQGPTDTQYF. Here the CDR3 DNA reads TGCAGTGCTAGAGATCTACAGGGGCCCACAGATACGCAGTATTTT.

The chain combines TRBV4-3 with TRBJ2-1; the D gene is possibly TRBD1 (6 bases). Germline V lookup: CDR1 LGHNA, CDR2 YSLEER. The CDR3 contains 16 residues. V was clipped by 3 bases and J by 2 bases, with 14 bases between them. The CDR3 DNA follows: TGCGCCAGCAGCCACACCAGGGGTAGCGCCTACAATGAGCAGTTCTTC. This gives the protein CASSHTRGSAYNEQFF.

The chain is built from TRBV6-1 and TRBJ1-1, with a weak D call TRBD1 (5 bases). V shed 2 bases and J shed 6 bases, with 10 bases lying between them. The CDR3 runs 13 residues. From germline, CDR1 is MNHNS and CDR2 SASEGT. The CDR3, as DNA: TGTGCCAGCAGTGAACAGGGCTTCGCTGAAGCTTTCTTT. Translation gives CASSEQGFAEAFF.

This clonotype was detected a few times. This sequence joins TRBV7-2 and TRBJ1-2, with TRBD1 matching 7 bases. The CDR3 has 14 residues. Germline CDR1 is SGHTA and CDR2 is FQGNSA. The V segment lost 2 bases and the J segment 6 bases; nucleotides outside the gene matches: 6. For the CDR3, the DNA is TGTGCCAGCAGCTTAACCCCGGACAGGCATGGCTACACCTTC. Amino acid sequence: CASSLTPDRHGYTF.

The chain employs TRBV7-9 and TRBJ2-3; TRBD2 aligns across 10 bases. This CDR3 comprises 16 residues. The germline V gene encodes CDR1 SEHNR and CDR2 FQNEAQ (reference sequence). V was clipped by 5 bases and J by 3 bases; unmatched bases: 8. Here the CDR3 DNA reads TGTGCCAGCAGCCCAGGAGCGGGAGGGCTTACAGATACGCAGTATTTT. Amino acid sequence: CASSPGAGGLTDTQYF.

V and J are TRBV6-5 and TRBJ2-6, with a possible D match to TRBD2 (6 bases). CDR3 length equals 18 residues. V lost 2 bases and J 0 bases, leaving 14 bases between the germline ends. Germline V lookup: CDR1 MNHEY, CDR2 SVGAGI. The CDR3 nucleotides are TGTGCCAGCAGTTACCCACCGGGACTGAGCTCTGGGGCCAACGTCCTGACTTTC. This translates into CASSYPPGLSSGANVLTF.

This clonotype was found a few times. The chain carries TRBV7-2 and TRBJ2-5; tentatively, D is TRBD1 (6 bases). The CDR3 is 14 amino acids. Trimming cost V 5 bases and J 2 bases, with 12 bases left between them. CDR1 SGHTA and CDR2 FQGNSA come from the germline V gene. This chain's CDR3 is CASSPYREQETQYF. In nucleotides, the CDR3 is TGTGCCAGCAGCCCTTACAGGGAACAAGAGACCCAGTACTTC.

Written as DNA, the CDR3 is TGCGCCAGCAGCGCCACCGGGACAGGAGAGACCCAGTACTTC. Translating it yields CASSATGTGETQYF. The V gene is TRBV5-1, the J gene TRBJ2-5; 8 nucleotides line up with TRBD1. This CDR3 contains 14 residues. Germline V lookup: CDR1 SGHRS, CDR2 YFSETQ. J was trimmed by 4 bases and V by 4 bases; bases with no gene match: 6.

The gene calls are TRBV4-2 and TRBJ1-4, with D possibly TRBD1 on 5 matching bases. The CDR3 length is 17 residues. Trimming removed 8 bases from V and 1 base from J, with 20 bases in between. Germline assignment: CDR1 LGHNA and CDR2 YNFKEQ. CDR3 nucleotides: TGTGCCAGCGGCCCAGGGCTCTCATCCGGAACTAATGAAAAACTGTTTTTT. Residues: CASGPGLSSGTNEKLFF.

This clonotype has ten or more counts. J is TRBJ2-7 and V is TRBV29-1; the D is unclear. The V gene's germline CDR1 is SQVTM and CDR2 ANQGSEA. Trimming shortened V by 4 bases and J by 0 bases, and 10 bases separated the two germline ends. The CDR3 length is 13 residues. This CDR3 reads CSVAYLSSYEQYF. Written as DNA, the CDR3 is TGCAGCGTTGCCTACCTTAGCTCCTACGAGCAGTACTTC.

The CDR3 is CASSLFRVRSNEQFF. DNA of the CDR3: TGTGCCAGCAGTTTATTCCGGGTTCGAAGCAATGAGCAGTTCTTC. The chain couples TRBV27 to TRBJ2-1; D ambiguous. This CDR3 comprises 15 residues. The V gene's germline CDR1 is MNHEY and CDR2 SMNVEV (reference sequence). V was clipped by 1 base and J by 6 bases, with 13 bases between them.

This clonotype has more than one count but fewer than ten. The CDR3 nucleotides are TGCGCCAGCAGCTCCGGACCGTCAACTAATGAAAAACTGTTTTTT. Its protein is CASSSGPSTNEKLFF. J is TRBJ1-4 and V is TRBV5-1; D remains unclear. The V and J ends lost 3 bases and 0 bases respectively, with 9 bases between them. The CDR3 covers 15 residues. CDR1 and CDR2 from the germline V gene are SGHRS and YFSETQ.

This clonotype was detected only a few times. CDR3 residues: CASSPLPGTGYQPQHF. The CDR3 bases are TGCGCCAGCAGCCCCCTTCCCGGGACAGGGTACCAGCCCCAGCATTTT. The rearrangement uses TRBV5-1 and TRBJ1-5, with TRBD1 identical over 9 bases. CDR3 length equals 16 residues. After removal of 4 bases from V and 7 bases from J, the junction contained 12 bases not matched to a gene. CDR1 is SGHRS, CDR2 YFSETQ, per germline.

J is TRBJ1-2 and V is TRBV5-1; D unresolved. V lost 0 bases and J lost 4, with 13 bases in between. CDR1 is SGHRS and CDR2 is YFSETQ in the germline V gene. CDR3 length: 15 amino acids. The CDR3 sequence is CASSLERLSAYGYTF. The CDR3 DNA is TGCGCCAGCAGCTTGGAGAGGTTGAGTGCCTATGGCTACACCTTC.

This clonotype was observed a handful of times. The chain combines TRBV10-3 with TRBJ1-6, with 8 nucleotides matching TRBD1. Germline lookup yields CDR1 ENHRY and CDR2 SYGVKD. The CDR3 has 15 residues. With 6 bases clipped from V and 4 bases from J, the junction kept 5 bases outside the gene matches. In nucleotides, the CDR3 is TGTGCCATCAGAGCGGACAGGGAATATAATTCACCCCTCCACTTT. It specifies CAIRADREYNSPLHF.

This clonotype came up a few times. CDR3: CASSLTYRHVNTEAFF. CDR3 nucleotides: TGTGCCAGCAGCTTAACGTATCGGCATGTGAACACTGAAGCTTTCTTT. The gene calls are TRBV7-3 and TRBJ1-1; D is ambiguous. The CDR3 consists of 16 residues. V gave up 0 bases and J gave up 0 bases, with 11 bases separating them. Germline loops: CDR1 SGHTA, CDR2 FQGTGA.

There are a few counts of this clonotype. The chain has TRBV4-2 and TRBJ2-7, with 7 bases lining up with TRBD1. Trimming at V came to 2 bases and at J to 7 bases, leaving 8 bases not matched to a gene. The CDR3 spans 14 residues. CDR1 is LGHNA, CDR2 YNFKEQ, per germline. CDR3 amino acids: CASSQLQGSGEQYF. CDR3 bases: TGTGCCAGCAGCCAACTACAGGGGTCGGGGGAGCAGTACTTC.

This clonotype was counted at least ten times. The rearrangement links TRBV12-3 or TRBV12-4 to TRBJ2-7; 7 bases line up with TRBD1. Trimming at V came to 1 base and at J to 2 bases, leaving 5 bases not matched to a gene. CDR3 length: 15 amino acids. The CDR3: CASSLEGAGPYEQYF. As DNA, the CDR3 is TGTGCCAGCAGTTTAGAGGGGGCAGGCCCCTACGAGCAGTACTTC.